This T cell receptor beta chain comes out of a study of blood T cell repertoires in COVID-19. On the study more broadly: Acute and convalescent COVID-19 samples came from the United States, Italy and Spain. PBMCs, B-cell-depleted T cells, or T cells were the source of the cDNA or gDNA that made up the material.

Germline V gene lookup returns CDR1 LNHDA and CDR2 SQIVND (reference sequence). The CDR3 spans 16 residues. V trimming: 9 bases; J trimming: 2 bases; junction bases outside the gene matches: 13. As processed by the authors: Amplification from reference gene primers served as the basis for estimated nucleated cell counts. This table comes from immunoSEQ multiplex PCR, and its TCRdb copy is limited to in-frame clones, with some not included. V and J calls plus clone size are reproduced from that table; the DNA served to infer D and trimming. The sample shows tens of thousands of clones, approximately 90% of them seen only once.

The chain couples TRBV19 to TRBJ2-7; TRBD2 matches at 10 bases. The sequence was obtained from a man between 60 and 75 years old with acute or convalescent COVID-19. The sample taken for sequencing was peripheral blood. The CDR3 reads CASSPQASGGAYEQYF. For the CDR3, the DNA is TGTGCCAGCTCACCTCAAGCGAGCGGGGGGGCCTACGAGCAGTACTTC.